This T cell receptor beta chain is drawn from a study of shared clonotypes between healthy human individuals. V was clipped by 1 base and J by 4 bases, with 10 bases between them. The CDR3 consists of 14 residues. Germline assignment: CDR1 SEHNR and CDR2 FQNEAQ (reference sequence). CD45RO-negative, CCR7-selected cells formed the naive CD8 fraction, which excluded terminally differentiated effector memory CD45RA+ cells. Sequencing used immunoSEQ multiplex PCR; TCRdb keeps in-frame clones, though not all of them. In the table there are hundreds of thousands of clones, over 90% of which are singletons.

The TCR was taken from a man under 40 in good health. Sequencing was performed on naive CD8+ T cells sorted from blood. The chain employs TRBV7-9 and TRBJ2-5; the D is unclear. Written as DNA, the CDR3 is TGTGCCAGCAGCTTAGAGGCAGCTATAGAGACCCAGTACTTC. It specifies CASSLEAAIETQYF. Supplemented by reference TRBV7-9 and TRBJ2-5, the full variable domain reads DTGVSQNPRHKITKRGQNVTFRCDPISEHNRLYWYRQTLGQGPEFLTYFQNEAQLEKSRLLSDRFSAERPKGSFSTLEIQRTEQGDSAMYLCASSLEAAIETQYFGPGTRLLVL.